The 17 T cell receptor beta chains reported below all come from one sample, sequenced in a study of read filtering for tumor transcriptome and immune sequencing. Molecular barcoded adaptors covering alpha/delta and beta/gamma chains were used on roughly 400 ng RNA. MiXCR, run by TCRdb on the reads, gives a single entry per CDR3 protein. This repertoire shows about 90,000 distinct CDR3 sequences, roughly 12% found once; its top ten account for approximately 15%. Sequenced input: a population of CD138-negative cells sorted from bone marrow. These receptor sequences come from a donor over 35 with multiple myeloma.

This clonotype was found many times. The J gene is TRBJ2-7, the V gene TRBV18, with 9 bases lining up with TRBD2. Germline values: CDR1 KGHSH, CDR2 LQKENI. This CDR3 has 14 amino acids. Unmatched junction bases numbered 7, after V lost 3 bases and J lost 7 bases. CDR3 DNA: TGTGCCAGCTCACCGCGGGAGGGGGAGAGTGAGCAGTACTTC. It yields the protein CASSPREGESEQYF.

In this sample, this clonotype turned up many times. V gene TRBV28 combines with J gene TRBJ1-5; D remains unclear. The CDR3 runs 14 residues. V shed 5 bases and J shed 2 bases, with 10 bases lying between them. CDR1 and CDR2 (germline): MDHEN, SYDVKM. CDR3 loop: CASSPPRGNQPQHF. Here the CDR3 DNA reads TGTGCCAGCAGTCCCCCGCGGGGCAATCAGCCCCAGCATTTT. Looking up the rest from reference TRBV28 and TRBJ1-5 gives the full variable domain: DVKVTQSSRYLVKRTGEKVFLECVQDMDHENMFWYRQDPGLGLRLIYFSYDVKMKEKGDIPEGYSVSREKKERFSLILESASTNQTSMYLCASSPPRGNQPQHFGDGTRLSIL.

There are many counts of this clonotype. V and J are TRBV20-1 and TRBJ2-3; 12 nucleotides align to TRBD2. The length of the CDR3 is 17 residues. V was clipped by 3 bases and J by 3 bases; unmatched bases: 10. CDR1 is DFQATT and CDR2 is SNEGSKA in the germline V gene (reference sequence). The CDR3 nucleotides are TGCAGTGCTAGTAGTCGAGGACTAGCGGGACCTACAGATACGCAGTATTTT. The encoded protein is CSASSRGLAGPTDTQYF.

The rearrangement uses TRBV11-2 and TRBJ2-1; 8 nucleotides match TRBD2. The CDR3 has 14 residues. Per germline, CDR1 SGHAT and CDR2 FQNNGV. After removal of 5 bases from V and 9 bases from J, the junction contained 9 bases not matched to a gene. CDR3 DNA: TGTGCCAGCAGCCTACGGACTAGCCTTGGTGAGCAGTTCTTC. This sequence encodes CASSLRTSLGEQFF. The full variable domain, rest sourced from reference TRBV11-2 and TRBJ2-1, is EAGVAQSPRYKIIEKRQSVAFWCNPISGHATLYWYQQILGQGPKLLIQFQNNGVVDDSQLPKDRFSAERLKGVDSTLKIQPAKLEDSAVYLCASSLRTSLGEQFFGPGTRLTVL.

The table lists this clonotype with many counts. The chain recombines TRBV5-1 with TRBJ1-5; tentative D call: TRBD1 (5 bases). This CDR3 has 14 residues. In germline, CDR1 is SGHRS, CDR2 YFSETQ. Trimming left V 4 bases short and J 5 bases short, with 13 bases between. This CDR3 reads CASSPLGGDQPQHF. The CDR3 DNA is TGCGCCAGCAGCCCCCTCGGGGGGGATCAGCCCCAGCATTTT. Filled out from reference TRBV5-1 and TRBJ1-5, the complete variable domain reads KAGVTQTPRYLIKTRGQQVTLSCSPISGHRSVSWYQQTPGQGLQFLFEYFSETQRNKGNFPGRFSGRQFSNSRSEMNVSTLELGDSALYLCASSPLGGDQPQHFGDGTRLSIL.

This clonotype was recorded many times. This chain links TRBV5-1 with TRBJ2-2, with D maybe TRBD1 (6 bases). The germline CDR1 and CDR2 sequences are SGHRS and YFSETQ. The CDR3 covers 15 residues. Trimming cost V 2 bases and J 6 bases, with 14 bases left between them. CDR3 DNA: TGCGCCAGCAGCTTTGTCTGGGGGCAGGCCGGGGAGCTGTTTTTT. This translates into CASSFVWGQAGELFF.

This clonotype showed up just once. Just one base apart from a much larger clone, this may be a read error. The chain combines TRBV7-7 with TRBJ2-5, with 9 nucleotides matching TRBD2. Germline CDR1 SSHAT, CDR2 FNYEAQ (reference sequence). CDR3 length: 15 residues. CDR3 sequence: CASSFNSGRMETRYF. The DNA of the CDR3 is TGTGCTAGCAGCTTTAACAGCGGGAGGATGGAGACCCGGTACTTC.

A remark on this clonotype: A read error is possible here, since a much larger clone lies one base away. The CDR3 loop reads CASSPYEGATGTQYF. CDR3 sequence (DNA): TGTGCCAGCTCACCGTACGAGGGCGCGACAGGTACGCAGTATTTT. The chain couples TRBV18 to TRBJ2-3, with a weak D call TRBD1 (6 bases). In germline, CDR1 is KGHSH, CDR2 LQKENI. The CDR3 sequence is 15 residues long.

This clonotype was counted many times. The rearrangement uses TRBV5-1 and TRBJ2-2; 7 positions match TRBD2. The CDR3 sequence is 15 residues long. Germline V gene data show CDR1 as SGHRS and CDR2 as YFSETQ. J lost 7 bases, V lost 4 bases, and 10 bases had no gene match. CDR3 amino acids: CASSLSAGADGELFF. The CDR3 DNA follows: TGCGCCAGCAGCCTGAGCGCGGGAGCGGACGGGGAGCTGTTTTTT. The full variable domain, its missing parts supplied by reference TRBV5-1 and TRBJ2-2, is KAGVTQTPRYLIKTRGQQVTLSCSPISGHRSVSWYQQTPGQGLQFLFEYFSETQRNKGNFPGRFSGRQFSNSRSEMNVSTLELGDSALYLCASSLSAGADGELFFGEGSRLTVL.

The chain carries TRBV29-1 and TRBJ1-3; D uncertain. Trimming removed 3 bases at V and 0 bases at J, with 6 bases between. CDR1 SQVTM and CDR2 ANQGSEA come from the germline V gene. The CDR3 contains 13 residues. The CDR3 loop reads CSVEPGSGNTIYF. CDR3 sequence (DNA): TGCAGCGTTGAGCCAGGCTCTGGAAACACCATATATTTT.

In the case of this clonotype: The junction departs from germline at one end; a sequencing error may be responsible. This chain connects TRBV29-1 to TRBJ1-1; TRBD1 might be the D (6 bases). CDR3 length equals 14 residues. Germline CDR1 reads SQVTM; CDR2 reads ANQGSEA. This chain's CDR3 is CSVEVRGTNTDAFF. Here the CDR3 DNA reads TGCAGCGTTGAAGTAAGGGGGACTAACACTGATGCTTTCTTT.

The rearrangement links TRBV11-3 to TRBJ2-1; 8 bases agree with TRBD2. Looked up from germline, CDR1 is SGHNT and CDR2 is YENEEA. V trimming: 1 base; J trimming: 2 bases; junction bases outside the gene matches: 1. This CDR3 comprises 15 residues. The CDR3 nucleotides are TGTGCCAGCAGCTTAGGTAGCGGGGCCTACAATGAGCAGTTCTTC. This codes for CASSLGSGAYNEQFF.

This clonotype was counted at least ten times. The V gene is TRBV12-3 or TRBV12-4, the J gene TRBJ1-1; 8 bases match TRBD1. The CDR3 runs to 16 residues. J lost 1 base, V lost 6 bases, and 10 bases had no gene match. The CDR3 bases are TGTGCCAGCAGCCGAGGACAGGGCCTGGGGAACACTGAAGCTTTCTTT. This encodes CASSRGQGLGNTEAFF.

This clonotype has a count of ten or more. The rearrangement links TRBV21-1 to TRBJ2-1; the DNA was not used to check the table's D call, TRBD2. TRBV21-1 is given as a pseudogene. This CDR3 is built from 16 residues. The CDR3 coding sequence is TGTGCCAGCAGCAAAGAGTACCTAGCTCCTGGGAATGAGCAGTTCTTC. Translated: CASSKEYLAPGNEQFF.

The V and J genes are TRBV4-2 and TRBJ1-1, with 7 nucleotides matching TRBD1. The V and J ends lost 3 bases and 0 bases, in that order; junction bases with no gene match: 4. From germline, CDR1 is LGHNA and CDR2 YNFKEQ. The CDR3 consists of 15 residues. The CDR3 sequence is CASSQQGGMNTEAFF. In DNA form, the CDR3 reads TGTGCCAGCAGCCAGCAGGGGGGGATGAACACTGAAGCTTTCTTT.

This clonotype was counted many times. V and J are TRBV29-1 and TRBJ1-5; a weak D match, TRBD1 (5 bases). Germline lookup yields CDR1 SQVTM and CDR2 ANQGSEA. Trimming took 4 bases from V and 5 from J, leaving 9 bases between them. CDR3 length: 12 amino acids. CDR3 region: CSVGGEDQPQHF. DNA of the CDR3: TGCAGCGTTGGGGGGGAGGATCAGCCCCAGCATTTT.

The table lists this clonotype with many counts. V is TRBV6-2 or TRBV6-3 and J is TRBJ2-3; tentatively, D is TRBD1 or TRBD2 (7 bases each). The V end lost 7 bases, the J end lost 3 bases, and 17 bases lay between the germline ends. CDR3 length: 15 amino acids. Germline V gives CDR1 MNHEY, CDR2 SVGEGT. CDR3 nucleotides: TGTGCCAGCAACAGACAGGGAGGGCGGACAGATACGCAGTATTTT. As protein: CASNRQGGRTDTQYF.